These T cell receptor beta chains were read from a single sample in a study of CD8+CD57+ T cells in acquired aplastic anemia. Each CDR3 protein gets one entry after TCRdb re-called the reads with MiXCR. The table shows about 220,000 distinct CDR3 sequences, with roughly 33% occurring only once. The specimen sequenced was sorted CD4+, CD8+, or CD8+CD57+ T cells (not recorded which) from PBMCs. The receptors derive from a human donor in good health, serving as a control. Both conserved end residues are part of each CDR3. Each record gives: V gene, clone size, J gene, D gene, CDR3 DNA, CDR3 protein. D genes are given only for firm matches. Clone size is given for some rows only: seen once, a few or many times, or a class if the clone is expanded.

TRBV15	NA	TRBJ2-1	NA	TGTGCCACCAGCAGTGAGGCCGGACAGTACAATGAGCAGTTCTTC	CATSSEAGQYNEQFF
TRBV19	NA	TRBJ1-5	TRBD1	TGTGCCAGCACAGGGGGCGCGGGGAGCAATCAGCCCCAGCATTTT	CASTGGAGSNQPQHF
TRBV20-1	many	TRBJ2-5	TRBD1	TGCAGTGCTAGAATCGCCACAGGGGGAGAAGAGACCCAGTACTTC	CSARIATGGEETQYF
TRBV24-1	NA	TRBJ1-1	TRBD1	TGTGCCACCAGCAGGACAGGGCGCACTGAAGCTTTCTTT	CATSRTGRTEAFF
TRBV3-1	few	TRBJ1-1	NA	TGTGCCAGCAGCCAAGATTTGGGGGGTTGGACTGAAGCTTTCTTT	CASSQDLGGWTEAFF
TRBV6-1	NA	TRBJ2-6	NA	TGTGCCAGCAGCCGAAACAGGGTGTCTGGGGCCAACGTCCTGACTTTC	CASSRNRVSGANVLTF
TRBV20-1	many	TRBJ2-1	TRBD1	TGCAGTGCTAGAGATGCAGGGGGTTCCTACAATGAGCAGTTCTTC	CSARDAGGSYNEQFF
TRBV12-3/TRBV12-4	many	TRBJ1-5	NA	TGTGCCAGCAGTTTTCGGCAGGGAGTCCAGCCCCAGCATTTT	CASSFRQGVQPQHF
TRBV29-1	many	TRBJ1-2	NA	TGCAGCGTGGAAGGACGTACGCGTCTACATGGCTACACCTTC	CSVEGRTRLHGYTF
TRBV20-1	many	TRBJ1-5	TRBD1	TGCAGTGCTGGACAGGGCGGCTCGAGCAATCAGCCCCAGCATTTT	CSAGQGGSSNQPQHF
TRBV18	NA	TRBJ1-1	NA	TGTGCCAGCTCCATGACAGGTGGCACTGAAGCTTTCTTT	CASSMTGGTEAFF
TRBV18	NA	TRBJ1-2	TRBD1	TGTGCCAGCTCACCAGGCGACAGGGGGAAATGTACCTTC	CASSPGDRGKCTF
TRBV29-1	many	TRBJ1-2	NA	TGCAGCGTTGAGGACAACGGAGGCTACACCTTC	CSVEDNGGYTF
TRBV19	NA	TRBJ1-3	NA	TGTGCCAGTAGTATGGTGGCGGGAAACACCATATATTTT	CASSMVAGNTIYF
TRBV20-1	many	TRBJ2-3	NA	TGCAGTGCTAGAGGGCGGACAGCCACAGATACGCAGTATTTT	CSARGRTATDTQYF
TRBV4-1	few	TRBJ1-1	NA	TGCGCCAGCAGCCAAGTGCCGGGGGGAATGAACACTGAAGCTTTCTTT	CASSQVPGGMNTEAFF
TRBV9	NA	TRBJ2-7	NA	TGTGCCAGCAGCGTAGCGGCGGGGAGCTACGAGCAGTACTTC	CASSVAAGSYEQYF
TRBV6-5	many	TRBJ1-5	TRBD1	TGTGCCAGCAGTTGGGACAGGGTGGGTCAGCCCCAGCATTTT	CASSWDRVGQPQHF
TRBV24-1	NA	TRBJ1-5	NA	TGTGCCACCAGTTTTAGAGATCAGCCCCAGCATTTT	CATSFRDQPQHF
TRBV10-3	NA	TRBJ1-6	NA	TGTGCCATCCACCAGGGACCTAATTCACCCCTCCACTTT	CAIHQGPNSPLHF
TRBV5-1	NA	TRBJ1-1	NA	TGCGCCAGCAGCTTATCAGAGGGGGCTGAAGCTTTCTTT	CASSLSEGAEAFF
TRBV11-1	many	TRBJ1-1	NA	TGTGCCAGCAGCTTCAGGGGCGGGAACACTGAAGCTTTCTTT	CASSFRGGNTEAFF